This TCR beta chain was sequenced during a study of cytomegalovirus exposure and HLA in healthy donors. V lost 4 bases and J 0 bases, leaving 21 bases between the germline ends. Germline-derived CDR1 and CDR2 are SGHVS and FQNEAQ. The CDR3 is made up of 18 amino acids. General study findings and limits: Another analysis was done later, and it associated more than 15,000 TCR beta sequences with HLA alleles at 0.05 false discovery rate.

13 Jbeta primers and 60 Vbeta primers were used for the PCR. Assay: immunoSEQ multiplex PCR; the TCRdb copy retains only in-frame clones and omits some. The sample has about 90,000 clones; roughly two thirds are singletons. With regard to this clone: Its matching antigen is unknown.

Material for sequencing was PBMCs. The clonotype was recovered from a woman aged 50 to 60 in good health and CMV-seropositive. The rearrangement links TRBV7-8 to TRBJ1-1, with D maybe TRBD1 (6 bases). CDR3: CASSSYRVALMVNTEAFF. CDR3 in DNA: TGTGCCAGCAGCTCGTACAGGGTTGCCCTAATGGTGAACACTGAAGCTTTCTTT.